These 22 T cell receptor beta chains came from one sample sequenced in a study of T cell responses to AZD1222 COVID-19 vaccine. Libraries were prepared by immunoSEQ multiplex PCR; TCRdb keeps only in-frame clonotypes and omits some of them. Of approximately 150,000 clones listed, approximately 94% are singletons. This sample comprised peripheral blood, obtained on day 0 of AZD1222 vaccination. The receptors were sampled from an adult in good health.

The J gene is TRBJ1-1, the V gene TRBV10-2, with 7 bases lining up with TRBD1. The germline CDR1 and CDR2 sequences are WSHSY and SAAADI. V shed 10 bases, J shed 7 bases, and the junction held 9 bases outside the gene matches. The CDR3 contains 12 residues. Here the CDR3 reads CATIQGSGEAFF. Written as DNA, the CDR3 is TGCGCCACGATACAGGGGTCGGGTGAAGCTTTCTTT.

The V and J genes are TRBV5-6 and TRBJ1-2; D uncertain. The V gene lost 0 bases and the J gene lost 6 bases, with 15 bases spanning the gap. CDR1 is SGHDT, CDR2 YYEEEE, per germline. This CDR3 has 15 residues. The DNA for the CDR3 is TGTGCCAGCAGCTTGGCGGGCACCACCAGCCATGGCTACACCTTC. Translating it yields CASSLAGTTSHGYTF.

The rearrangement links TRBV27 to TRBJ2-3, with TRBD2 as a possible D gene (6 bases). The CDR3 length is 17 residues. Germline V gene lookup returns CDR1 MNHEY and CDR2 SMNVEV (reference sequence). V lost 7 bases and J 2 bases, leaving 22 bases between the germline ends. The CDR3 here is CASTGLGRDSFTDTQYF. CDR3 nucleotides: TGTGCCAGCACGGGGTTGGGCCGGGACTCCTTCACAGATACGCAGTATTTT.

The chain employs TRBV19 and TRBJ2-2, with D possibly being TRBD2 (5 bases). This CDR3 spans 14 amino acids. The V end was cut by 7 bases, the J end by 0 bases, with 9 bases between. The germline CDR1 and CDR2 sequences are LNHDA and SQIVND (reference sequence). As DNA, the CDR3 is TGTGCCAGTACGGCGGGCACGAACACCGGGGAGCTGTTTTTT. Amino acids: CASTAGTNTGELFF.

The chain employs TRBV3-1 (or the pseudogene TRBV3-2) and TRBJ2-1; TRBD1 might be the D (5 bases). This CDR3 has 13 amino acids. CDR1 is LGHDT and CDR2 is YNNKEL in the germline V gene (reference sequence). Trimming pared 3 bases from V and 9 bases from J, leaving 12 bases between. CDR3 sequence reads: CASSQQGNAEQFF. CDR3 nucleotide sequence: TGTGCCAGCAGCCAGCAGGGAAACGCTGAGCAGTTCTTC.

CDR3 nucleotides: TGTGCCAGCAGTTTCAGGGGAGTTCAGACAAAACTGTTTTTT. Translation: CASSFRGVQTKLFF. This chain joins TRBV27 and TRBJ1-4; tentatively, D is TRBD1 (6 bases). CDR1 and CDR2 from the germline V gene are MNHEY and SMNVEV (reference sequence). V was cut by 3 bases and J by 10 bases, with 15 bases left in between. The CDR3 contains 14 residues.

V and J are TRBV6-5 and TRBJ2-2, with a weak D call TRBD1 (6 bases). There are 14 residues in the CDR3. Germline CDR1 reads MNHEY; CDR2 reads SVGAGI. V lost 7 bases and J lost 5, with 14 bases in between. CDR3 in amino acids: CASKVRTGTGELFF. The CDR3, as DNA: TGTGCCAGCAAGGTGCGAACAGGGACCGGGGAGCTGTTTTTT.

CDR3 residues: CASRGLAKETQYF. DNA of the CDR3: TGTGCCAGTCGCGGACTAGCGAAAGAGACCCAGTACTTC. The rearrangement links TRBV19 to TRBJ2-5, with 9 bases identical to TRBD2. V was clipped by 8 bases and J by 3 bases; unmatched bases: 4. Germline lookup yields CDR1 LNHDA and CDR2 SQIVND (reference sequence). This CDR3 has 13 amino acids.

The chain links TRBV10-3 to TRBJ2-1; 14 bases are a match to TRBD2. V lost 0 bases and J lost 0; bases outside the gene matches: 1. Germline lookup yields CDR1 ENHRY and CDR2 SYGVKD. The CDR3 loop spans 18 amino acids. The CDR3 DNA follows: TGTGCCATCAGTGAGTCGACTAGCGGGAGGGGCTCCTACAATGAGCAGTTCTTC. The encoded protein is CAISESTSGRGSYNEQFF.

This clone showed up just a few times. CDR3 sequence: CASSLGTSGSSPYNEQFF. The CDR3 DNA reads TGTGCCAGTAGTCTCGGGACTAGCGGGAGTTCGCCTTACAATGAGCAGTTCTTC. The J gene is TRBJ2-1, the V gene TRBV19; 14 bases agree with TRBD2. Trimming took 5 bases from V and 4 from J; bases not matched to a gene: 10. CDR1 is LNHDA and CDR2 is SQIVND in the germline V gene (reference sequence). The CDR3 consists of 18 residues.

This rearrangement joins TRBV5-1 to TRBJ1-1; 9 bases match TRBD1. In germline, CDR1 is SGHRS, CDR2 YFSETQ. Trimming took 4 bases from V and 5 from J; bases not matched to a gene: 3. CDR3 length: 13 residues. The CDR3 region has the DNA TGCGCCAGCAGCGCGGACAGGGGAACTGAAGCTTTCTTT. Amino acid sequence: CASSADRGTEAFF.

The CDR3 protein is CASSPSTGWVGYTF. CDR3 sequence (DNA): TGTGCCAGCTCACCATCGACCGGCTGGGTTGGCTACACCTTC. The chain employs TRBV18 and TRBJ1-2; D uncertain. Germline V gene lookup returns CDR1 KGHSH and CDR2 LQKENI. This CDR3 contains 14 residues. V lost 2 bases and J 7 bases, leaving 14 bases between the germline ends.

The chain couples TRBV28 to TRBJ2-7, with 9 bases matching TRBD2. The germline V gene encodes CDR1 MDHEN and CDR2 SYDVKM. The trim removed 1 base at V and 2 bases at J, leaving 9 bases unmatched. CDR3 length: 17 amino acids. In nucleotides, the CDR3 is TGTGCCAGCAGTTTATCCCTGCAGACTAGCGGCCCCTACGAGCAGTACTTC. This codes for CASSLSLQTSGPYEQYF.

The rearrangement uses TRBV5-6 and TRBJ1-5; 8 bases agree with TRBD1. This CDR3 is 15 amino acids long. In germline, CDR1 is SGHDT, CDR2 YYEEEE. Germline trimming cut 0 bases from V and 7 bases from J; bases unmatched to any gene: 6. CDR3 in DNA: TGTGCCAGCAGCTTGGGGCAGGGGGCTGGGCAGCCCCAGCATTTT. Protein: CASSLGQGAGQPQHF. Complete variable domain (other parts from reference TRBV5-6 and TRBJ1-5): DAGVTQSPTHLIKTRGQQVTLRCSPKSGHDTVSWYQQALGQGPQFIFQYYEEEERQRGNFPDRFSGHQFPNYSSELNVNALLLGDSALYLCASSLGQGAGQPQHFGDGTRLSIL.

This clone was counted a single time. The V call is TRBV6-5, the J call TRBJ1-5; the D gene is possibly TRBD1 (5 bases). The germline V gene encodes CDR1 MNHEY and CDR2 SVGAGI. The V and J ends lost 5 bases and 7 bases respectively, with 15 bases between them. The length of the CDR3 is 14 residues. For the CDR3, the DNA is TGTGCCAGCAGTCTGCAGGGAGCCCCCCAGCCCCAGCATTTT. It yields the protein CASSLQGAPQPQHF.

V usage is TRBV30 and J usage is TRBJ2-7; D gene ambiguous. This CDR3 is built from 14 residues. The germline CDR1 and CDR2 sequences are GTSNPN and SVGIG (reference sequence). With 2 bases removed from V and 4 bases from J, the gap between germline ends came to 15 bases. The CDR3 region is CAWSPGFPQYEQYF. For the CDR3, the DNA is TGTGCCTGGAGTCCTGGCTTTCCCCAATACGAGCAGTACTTC.

The chain links TRBV7-2 to TRBJ2-1; 7 nucleotides match TRBD2. V was clipped by 2 bases and J by 1 base; unmatched bases: 2. Germline CDR1 is SGHTA and CDR2 is FQGNSA. The CDR3 is 15 residues long. DNA of the CDR3: TGTGCCAGCAGCTTAACAGCGGGGTCCTACAATGAGCAGTTCTTC. This codes for CASSLTAGSYNEQFF.

The gene calls are TRBV4-1 and TRBJ1-2; 7 bases agree with TRBD1. CDR3 size: 16 residues. The germline V gene has CDR1 MGHRA and CDR2 YSYEKL. With V trimmed by 4 bases and J by 6 bases, 14 bases remained unmatched. The DNA for the CDR3 is TGCGCCAGCAGCCCCCGAATAGACAGGGCGAAAAATGGCTACACCTTC. This sequence encodes CASSPRIDRAKNGYTF.

V gene TRBV7-9 combines with J gene TRBJ1-1; D is unresolved. The germline V gene has CDR1 SEHNR and CDR2 FQNEAQ (reference sequence). The germline V and J ends were trimmed by 8 bases and 3 bases, with 13 bases remaining between them. The length of the CDR3 is 13 residues. This CDR3 is CASGEIVDTEAFF. CDR3 nucleotide sequence: TGTGCCAGCGGGGAGATCGTTGACACTGAAGCTTTCTTT.

V and J are TRBV9 and TRBJ2-4, with 9 bases identical to TRBD2. CDR3 length equals 16 residues. V shed 4 bases, J shed 2 bases, and the junction held 7 bases outside the gene matches. CDR1 and CDR2 from the germline V gene are SGDLS and YYNGEE. CDR3 residues: CASSSRTSATKNIQYF. In DNA form, the CDR3 reads TGTGCCAGCAGCTCACGGACTAGCGCGACCAAAAACATTCAGTACTTC.

The gene calls are TRBV3-1 (or the pseudogene TRBV3-2) and TRBJ2-3, with a weak D call TRBD2 (6 bases). V was trimmed by 5 bases and J by 2 bases, leaving 14 bases between them. There are 15 residues in the CDR3. CDR1 is LGHDT and CDR2 is YNNKEL in the germline V gene (reference sequence). The CDR3 coding sequence is TGTGCCAGCAGCTCGGCTTGGGGGGTCACAGATACGCAGTATTTT. As protein: CASSSAWGVTDTQYF.

This clone was seen just once. This chain connects TRBV28 to TRBJ2-3, with TRBD2 matching over 10 bases. Trimming at V came to 8 bases and at J to 0 bases, leaving 2 bases not matched to a gene. The CDR3 extends over 14 amino acids. In germline, CDR1 is MDHEN, CDR2 SYDVKM. CDR3 protein: CASLTSGSTDTQYF. CDR3 nucleotide sequence: TGTGCCAGCTTGACTAGCGGGAGCACAGATACGCAGTATTTT.